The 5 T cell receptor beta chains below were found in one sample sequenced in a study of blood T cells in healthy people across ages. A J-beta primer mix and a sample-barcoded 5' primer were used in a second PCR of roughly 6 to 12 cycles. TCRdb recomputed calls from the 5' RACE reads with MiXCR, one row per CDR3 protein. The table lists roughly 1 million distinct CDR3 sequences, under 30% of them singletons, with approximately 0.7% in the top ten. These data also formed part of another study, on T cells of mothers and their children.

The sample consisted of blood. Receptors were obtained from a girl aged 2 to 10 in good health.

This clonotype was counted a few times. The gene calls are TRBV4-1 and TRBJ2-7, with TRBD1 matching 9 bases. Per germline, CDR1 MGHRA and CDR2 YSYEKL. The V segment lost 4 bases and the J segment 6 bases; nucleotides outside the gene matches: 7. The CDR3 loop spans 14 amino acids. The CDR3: CASSLISTGGEQYF. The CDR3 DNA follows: TGCGCCAGCAGCCTTATATCGACAGGGGGCGAGCAGTACTTC.

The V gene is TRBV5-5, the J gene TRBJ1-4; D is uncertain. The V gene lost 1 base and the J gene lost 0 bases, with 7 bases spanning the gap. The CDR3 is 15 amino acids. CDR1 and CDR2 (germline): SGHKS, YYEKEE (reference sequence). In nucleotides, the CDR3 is TGTGCCAGCAGCTTGACCAGTGCAACTAATGAAAAACTGTTTTTT. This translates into CASSLTSATNEKLFF.

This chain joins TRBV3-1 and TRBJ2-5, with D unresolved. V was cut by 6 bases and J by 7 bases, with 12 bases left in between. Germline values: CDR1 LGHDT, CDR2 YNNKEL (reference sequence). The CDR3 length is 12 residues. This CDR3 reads CASSDGLGTQYF. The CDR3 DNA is TGTGCCAGCAGTGACGGCCTGGGGACCCAGTACTTC.

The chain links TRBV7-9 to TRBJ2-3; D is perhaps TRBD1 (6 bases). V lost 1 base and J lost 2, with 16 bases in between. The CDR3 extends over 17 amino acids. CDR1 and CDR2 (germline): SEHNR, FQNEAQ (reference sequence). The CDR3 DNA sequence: TGTGCCAGCAGCTTAGTCGGGCAGGGGACATTCACAGATACGCAGTATTTT. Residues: CASSLVGQGTFTDTQYF. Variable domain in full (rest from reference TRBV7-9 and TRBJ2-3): DTGVSQNPRHKITKRGQNVTFRCDPISEHNRLYWYRQTLGQGPEFLTYFQNEAQLEKSRLLSDRFSAERPKGSFSTLEIQRTEQGDSAMYLCASSLVGQGTFTDTQYFGPGTRLTVL.

The CDR3 loop is CASSFRFGRGTDEQYF. In DNA, the CDR3 is TGTGCCAGCAGTTTTAGGTTCGGCAGGGGGACTGACGAGCAGTACTTC. The chain links TRBV28 to TRBJ2-5; D is possibly TRBD1 (7 bases). Matching the DNA end better, TRBJ2-7 makes the J call doubtful. Germline V CDR1 and CDR2: MDHEN, SYDVKM. The CDR3 covers 16 residues.